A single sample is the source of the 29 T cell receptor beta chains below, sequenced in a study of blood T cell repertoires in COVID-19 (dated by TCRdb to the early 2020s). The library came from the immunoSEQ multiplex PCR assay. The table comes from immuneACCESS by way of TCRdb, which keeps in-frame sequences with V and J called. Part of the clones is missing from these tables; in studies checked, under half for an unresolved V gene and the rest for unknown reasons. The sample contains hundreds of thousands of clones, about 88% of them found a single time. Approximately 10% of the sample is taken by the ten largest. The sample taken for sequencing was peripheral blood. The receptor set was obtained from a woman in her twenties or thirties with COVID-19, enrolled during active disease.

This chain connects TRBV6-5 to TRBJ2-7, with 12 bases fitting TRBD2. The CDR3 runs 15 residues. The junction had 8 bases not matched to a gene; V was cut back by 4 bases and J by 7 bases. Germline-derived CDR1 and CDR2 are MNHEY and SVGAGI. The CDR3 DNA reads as TGTGCCAGCAGTTCTCGGACTAGCGGGATGAGGGAGCAGTACTTC. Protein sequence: CASSSRTSGMREQYF.

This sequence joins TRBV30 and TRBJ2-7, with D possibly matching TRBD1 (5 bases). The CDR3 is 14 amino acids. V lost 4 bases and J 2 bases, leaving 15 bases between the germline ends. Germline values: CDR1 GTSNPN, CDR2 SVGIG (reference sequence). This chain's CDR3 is CAWTPGRVTYEQYF. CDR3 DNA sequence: TGTGCCTGGACCCCCGGCAGGGTTACCTACGAGCAGTACTTC.

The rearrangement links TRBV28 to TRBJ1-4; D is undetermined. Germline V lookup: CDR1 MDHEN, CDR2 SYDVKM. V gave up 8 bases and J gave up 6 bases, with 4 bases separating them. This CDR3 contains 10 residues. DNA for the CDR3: TGTGCCAGCCTCGATGAAAAACTGTTTTTT. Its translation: CASLDEKLFF. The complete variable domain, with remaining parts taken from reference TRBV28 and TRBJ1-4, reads DVKVTQSSRYLVKRTGEKVFLECVQDMDHENMFWYRQDPGLGLRLIYFSYDVKMKEKGDIPEGYSVSREKKERFSLILESASTNQTSMYLCASLDEKLFFGSGTQLSVL.

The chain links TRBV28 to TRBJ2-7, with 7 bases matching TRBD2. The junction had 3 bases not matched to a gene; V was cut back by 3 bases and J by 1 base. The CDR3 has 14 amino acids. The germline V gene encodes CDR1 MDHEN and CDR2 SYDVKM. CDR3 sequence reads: CASSFPGRSYEQYF. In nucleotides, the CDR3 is TGTGCCAGCAGTTTCCCCGGGAGGTCCTACGAGCAGTACTTC.

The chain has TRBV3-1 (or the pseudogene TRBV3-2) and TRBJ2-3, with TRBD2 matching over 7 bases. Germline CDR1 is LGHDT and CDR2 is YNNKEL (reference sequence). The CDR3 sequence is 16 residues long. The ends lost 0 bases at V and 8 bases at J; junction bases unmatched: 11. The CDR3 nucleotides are TGTGCCAGCAGCCAAGAAGTGGGCGGCGCGGGAGCTACGCAGTATTTT. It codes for CASSQEVGGAGATQYF.

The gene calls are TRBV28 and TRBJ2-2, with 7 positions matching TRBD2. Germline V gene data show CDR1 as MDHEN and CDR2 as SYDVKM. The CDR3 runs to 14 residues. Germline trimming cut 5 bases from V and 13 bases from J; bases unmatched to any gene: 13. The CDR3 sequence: CASSGGSLEGRLFF. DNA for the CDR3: TGTGCCAGCAGTGGCGGGAGTCTTGAAGGTCGGCTGTTTTTT.

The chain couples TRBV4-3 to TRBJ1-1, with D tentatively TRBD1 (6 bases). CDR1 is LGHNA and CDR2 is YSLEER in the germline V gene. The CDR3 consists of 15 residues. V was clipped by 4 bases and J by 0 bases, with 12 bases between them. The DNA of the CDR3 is TGCGCCAGCAGCCTAAACAGGGTAGTGAACACTGAAGCTTTCTTT. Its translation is CASSLNRVVNTEAFF.

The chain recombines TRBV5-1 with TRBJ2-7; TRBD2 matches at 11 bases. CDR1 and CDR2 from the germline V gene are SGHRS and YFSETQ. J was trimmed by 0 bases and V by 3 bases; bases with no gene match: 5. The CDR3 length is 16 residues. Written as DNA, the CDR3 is TGCGCCAGCAGCTGGACTAGCGGGTATAGCTCCTACGAGCAGTACTTC. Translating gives CASSWTSGYSSYEQYF.

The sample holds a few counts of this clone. CDR3 in DNA: TGCAGCGTCGGGGACAGTTCTAGTCAGCCCCAGCATTTT. Translating it yields CSVGDSSSQPQHF. This chain joins TRBV29-1 and TRBJ1-5; 7 bases are shared with TRBD1. CDR3 length: 13 residues. Germline V CDR1 and CDR2: SQVTM, ANQGSEA. The V and J ends lost 6 bases and 6 bases, in that order; junction bases with no gene match: 8.

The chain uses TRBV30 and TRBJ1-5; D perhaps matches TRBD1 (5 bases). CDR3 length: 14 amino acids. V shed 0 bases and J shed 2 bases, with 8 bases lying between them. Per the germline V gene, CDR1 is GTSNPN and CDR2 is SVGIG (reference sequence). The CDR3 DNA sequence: TGTGCCTGGAGTGTAGGGGCCCGCAATCAGCCCCAGCATTTT. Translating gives CAWSVGARNQPQHF.

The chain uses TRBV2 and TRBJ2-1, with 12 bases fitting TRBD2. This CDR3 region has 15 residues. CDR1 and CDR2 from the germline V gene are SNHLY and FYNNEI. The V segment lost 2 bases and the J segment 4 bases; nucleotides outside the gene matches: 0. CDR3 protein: CASSELAGGYNEQFF. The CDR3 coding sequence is TGTGCCAGCAGTGAACTAGCGGGAGGGTACAATGAGCAGTTCTTC.

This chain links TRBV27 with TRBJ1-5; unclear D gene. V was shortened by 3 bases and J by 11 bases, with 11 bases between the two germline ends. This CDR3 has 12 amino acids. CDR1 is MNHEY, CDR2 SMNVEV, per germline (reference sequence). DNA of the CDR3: TGTGCCAGCAGTTTCTTGCCGTCGGCCCAGCATTTT. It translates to CASSFLPSAQHF.

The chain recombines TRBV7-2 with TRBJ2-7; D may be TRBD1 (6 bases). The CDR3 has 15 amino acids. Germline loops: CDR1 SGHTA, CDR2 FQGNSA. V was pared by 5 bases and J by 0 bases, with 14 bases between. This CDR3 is CASSPSTGSSYEQYF. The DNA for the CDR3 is TGTGCCAGCAGCCCGTCGACAGGCAGCTCCTACGAGCAGTACTTC.

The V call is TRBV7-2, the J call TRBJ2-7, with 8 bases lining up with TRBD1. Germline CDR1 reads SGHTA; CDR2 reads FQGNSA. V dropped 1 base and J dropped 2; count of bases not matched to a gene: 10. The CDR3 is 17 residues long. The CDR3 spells CASSLVGGGQGTYEQYF. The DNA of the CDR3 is TGTGCCAGCAGCTTAGTGGGGGGCGGACAGGGCACCTACGAGCAGTACTTC.

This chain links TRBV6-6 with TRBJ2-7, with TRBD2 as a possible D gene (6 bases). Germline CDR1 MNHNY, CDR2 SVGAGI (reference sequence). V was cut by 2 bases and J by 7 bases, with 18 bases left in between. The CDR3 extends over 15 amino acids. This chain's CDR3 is CASSYRLANTGEQYF. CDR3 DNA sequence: TGTGCCAGCAGTTACAGGCTAGCGAATACCGGGGAGCAGTACTTC.

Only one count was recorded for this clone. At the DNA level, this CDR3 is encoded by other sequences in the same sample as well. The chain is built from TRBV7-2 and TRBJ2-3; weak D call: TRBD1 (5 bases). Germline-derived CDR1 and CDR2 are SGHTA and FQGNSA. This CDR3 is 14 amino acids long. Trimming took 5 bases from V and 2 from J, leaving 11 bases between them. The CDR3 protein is CASSLRQSTDTQYF. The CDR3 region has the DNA TGTGCCAGCAGCCTCAGACAGTCCACAGATACGCAGTATTTT. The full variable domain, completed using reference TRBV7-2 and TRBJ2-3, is GAGVSQSPSNKVTEKGKDVELRCDPISGHTALYWYRQSLGQGLEFLIYFQGNSAPDKSGLPSDRFSAERTGGSVSTLTIQRTQQEDSAVYLCASSLRQSTDTQYFGPGTRLTVL.

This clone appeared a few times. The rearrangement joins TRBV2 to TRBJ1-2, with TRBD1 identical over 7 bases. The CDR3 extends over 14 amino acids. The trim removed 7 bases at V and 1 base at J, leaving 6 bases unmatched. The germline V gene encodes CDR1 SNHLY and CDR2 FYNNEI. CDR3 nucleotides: TGTGCCAGCACCGGACAGGTTTATAACTATGGCTACACCTTC. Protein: CASTGQVYNYGYTF.

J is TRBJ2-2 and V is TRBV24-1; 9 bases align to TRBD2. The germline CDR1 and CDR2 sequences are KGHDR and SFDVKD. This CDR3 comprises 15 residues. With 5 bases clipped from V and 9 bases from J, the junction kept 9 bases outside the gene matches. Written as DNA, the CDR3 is TGTGCCACCAGTGCGGCGGGAGGGCCCTTCCGGGAGCTGTTTTTT. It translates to CATSAAGGPFRELFF.

CDR3 nucleotides: TGTGCCAGTAGTAGTATCGGGAGCACAGATACGCAGTATTTT. This encodes CASSSIGSTDTQYF. The genes are TRBV19 and TRBJ2-3, with D hard to call. The V and J ends lost 4 bases and 0 bases respectively, with 8 bases between them. Germline V lookup: CDR1 LNHDA, CDR2 SQIVND (reference sequence). This CDR3 has 14 residues.

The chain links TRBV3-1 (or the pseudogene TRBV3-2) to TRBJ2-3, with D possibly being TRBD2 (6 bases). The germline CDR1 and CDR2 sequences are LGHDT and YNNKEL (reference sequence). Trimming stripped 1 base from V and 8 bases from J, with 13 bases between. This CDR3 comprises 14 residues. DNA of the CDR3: TGTGCCAGCAGCCAAGTTAGCGGCTCCTCTACGCAGTATTTT. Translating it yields CASSQVSGSSTQYF.

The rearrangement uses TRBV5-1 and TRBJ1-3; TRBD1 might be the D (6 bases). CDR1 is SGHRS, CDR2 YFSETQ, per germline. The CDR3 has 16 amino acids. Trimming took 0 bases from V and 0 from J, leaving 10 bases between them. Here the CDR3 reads CASSLVTGDSGNTIYF. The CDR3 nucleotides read TGCGCCAGCAGCTTGGTGACAGGCGACTCTGGAAACACCATATATTTT. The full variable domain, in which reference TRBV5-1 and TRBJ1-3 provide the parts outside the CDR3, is KAGVTQTPRYLIKTRGQQVTLSCSPISGHRSVSWYQQTPGQGLQFLFEYFSETQRNKGNFPGRFSGRQFSNSRSEMNVSTLELGDSALYLCASSLVTGDSGNTIYFGEGSWLTVV.

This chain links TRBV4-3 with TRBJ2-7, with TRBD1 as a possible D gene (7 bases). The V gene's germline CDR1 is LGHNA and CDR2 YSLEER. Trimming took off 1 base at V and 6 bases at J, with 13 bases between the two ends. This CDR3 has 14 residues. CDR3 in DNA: TGCGCCAGCAGCCAAGTTCAGGGGGGTTCCGAGCAGTACTTC. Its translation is CASSQVQGGSEQYF.

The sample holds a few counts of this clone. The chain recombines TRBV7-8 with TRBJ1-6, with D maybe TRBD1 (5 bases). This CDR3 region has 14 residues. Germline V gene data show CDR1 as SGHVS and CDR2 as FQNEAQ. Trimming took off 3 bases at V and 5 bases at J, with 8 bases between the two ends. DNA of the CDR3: TGTGCCAGCAGCTTTTCAGGGAATAATTCACCCCTCCACTTT. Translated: CASSFSGNNSPLHF.

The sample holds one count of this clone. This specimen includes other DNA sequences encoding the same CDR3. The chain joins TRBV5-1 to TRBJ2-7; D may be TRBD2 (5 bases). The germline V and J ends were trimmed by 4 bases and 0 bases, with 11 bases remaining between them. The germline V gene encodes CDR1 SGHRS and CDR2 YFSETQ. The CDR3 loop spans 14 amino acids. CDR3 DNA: TGCGCCAGCAGCCCGGGGAGCGCCTCCTACGAGCAGTACTTC. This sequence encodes CASSPGSASYEQYF.

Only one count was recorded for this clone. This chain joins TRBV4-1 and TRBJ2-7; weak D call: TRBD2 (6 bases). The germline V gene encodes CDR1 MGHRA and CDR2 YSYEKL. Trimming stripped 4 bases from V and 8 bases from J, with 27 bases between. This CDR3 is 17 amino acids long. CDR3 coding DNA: TGCGCCAGCAGCCCCGGACCTACCGGGACTTCTCAGCCCCAGCAGTACTTC. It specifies CASSPGPTGTSQPQQYF.

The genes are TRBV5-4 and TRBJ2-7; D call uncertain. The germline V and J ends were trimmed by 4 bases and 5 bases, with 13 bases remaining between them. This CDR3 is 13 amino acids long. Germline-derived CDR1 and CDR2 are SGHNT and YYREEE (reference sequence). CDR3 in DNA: TGTGCCAGCAGCACAAAACTTGGAGACGAGCAGTACTTC. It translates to CASSTKLGDEQYF.

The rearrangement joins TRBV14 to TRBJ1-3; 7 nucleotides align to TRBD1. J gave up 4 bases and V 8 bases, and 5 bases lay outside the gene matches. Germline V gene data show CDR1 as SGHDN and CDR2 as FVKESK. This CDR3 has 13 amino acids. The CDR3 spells CASSGTAGNTIYF. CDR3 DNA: TGTGCCAGCTCCGGGACAGCGGGAAACACCATATATTTT.

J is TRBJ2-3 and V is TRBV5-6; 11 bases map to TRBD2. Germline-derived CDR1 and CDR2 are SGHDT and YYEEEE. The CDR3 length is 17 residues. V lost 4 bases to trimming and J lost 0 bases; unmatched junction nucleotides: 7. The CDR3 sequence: CASSTRLAGTSTDTQYF. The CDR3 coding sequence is TGTGCCAGCAGCACACGACTAGCGGGGACTAGCACAGATACGCAGTATTTT.

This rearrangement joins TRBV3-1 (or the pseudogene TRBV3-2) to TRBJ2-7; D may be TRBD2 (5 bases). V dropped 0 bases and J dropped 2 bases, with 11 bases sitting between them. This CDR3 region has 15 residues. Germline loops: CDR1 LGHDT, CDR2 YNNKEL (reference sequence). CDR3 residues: CASSQEIGGPYEQYF. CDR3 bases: TGTGCCAGCAGCCAAGAGATCGGCGGGCCCTACGAGCAGTACTTC.